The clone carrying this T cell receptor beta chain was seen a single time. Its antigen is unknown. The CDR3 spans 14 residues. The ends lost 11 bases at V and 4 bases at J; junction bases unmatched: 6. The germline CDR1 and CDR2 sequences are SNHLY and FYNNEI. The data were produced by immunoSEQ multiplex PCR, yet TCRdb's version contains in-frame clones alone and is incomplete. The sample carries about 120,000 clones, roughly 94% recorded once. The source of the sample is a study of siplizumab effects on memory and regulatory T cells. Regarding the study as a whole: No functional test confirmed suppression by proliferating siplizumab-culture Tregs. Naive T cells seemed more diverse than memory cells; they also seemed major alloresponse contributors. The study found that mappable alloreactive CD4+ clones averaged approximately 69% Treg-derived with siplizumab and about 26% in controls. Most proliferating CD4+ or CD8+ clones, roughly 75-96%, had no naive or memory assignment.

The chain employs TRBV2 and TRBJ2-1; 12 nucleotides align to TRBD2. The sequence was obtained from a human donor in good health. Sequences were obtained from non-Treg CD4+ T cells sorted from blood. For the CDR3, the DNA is TGTGCCGATGCTGGGACTAGCGGGTACAATGAGCAGTTCTTC. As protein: CADAGTSGYNEQFF.